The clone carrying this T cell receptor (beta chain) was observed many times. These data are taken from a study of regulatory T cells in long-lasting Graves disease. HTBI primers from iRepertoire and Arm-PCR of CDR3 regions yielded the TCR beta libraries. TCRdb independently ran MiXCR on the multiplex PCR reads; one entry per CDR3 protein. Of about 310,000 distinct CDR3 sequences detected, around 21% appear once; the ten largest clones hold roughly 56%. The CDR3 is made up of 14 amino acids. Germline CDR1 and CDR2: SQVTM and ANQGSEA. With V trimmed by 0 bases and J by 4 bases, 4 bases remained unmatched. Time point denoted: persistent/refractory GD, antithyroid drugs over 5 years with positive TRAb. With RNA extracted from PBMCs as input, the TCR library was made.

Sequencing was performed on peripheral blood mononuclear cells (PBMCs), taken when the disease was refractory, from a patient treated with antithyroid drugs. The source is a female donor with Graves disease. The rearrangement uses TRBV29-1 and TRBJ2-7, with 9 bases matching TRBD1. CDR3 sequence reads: CSVEDRDREYEQYF. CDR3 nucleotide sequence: TGCAGCGTTGAAGACAGGGACAGGGAGTACGAGCAGTACTTC.